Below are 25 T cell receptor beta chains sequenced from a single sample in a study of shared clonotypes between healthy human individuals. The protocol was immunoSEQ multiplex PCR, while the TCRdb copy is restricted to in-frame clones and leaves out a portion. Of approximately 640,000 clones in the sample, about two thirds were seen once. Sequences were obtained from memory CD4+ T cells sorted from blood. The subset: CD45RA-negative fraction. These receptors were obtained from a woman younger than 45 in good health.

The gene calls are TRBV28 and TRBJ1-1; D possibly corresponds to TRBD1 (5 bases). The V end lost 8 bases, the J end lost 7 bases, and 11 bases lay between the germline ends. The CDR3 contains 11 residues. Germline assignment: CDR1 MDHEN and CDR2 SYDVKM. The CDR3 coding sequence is TGTGCCAGCGGCGACGGGGGTGAAGCTTTCTTT. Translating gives CASGDGGEAFF.

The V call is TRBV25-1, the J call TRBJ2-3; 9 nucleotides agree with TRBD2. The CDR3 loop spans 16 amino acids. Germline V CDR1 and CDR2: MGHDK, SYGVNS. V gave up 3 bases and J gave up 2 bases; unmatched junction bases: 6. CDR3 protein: CASSETSGNTTDTQYF. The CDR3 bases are TGTGCCAGCAGTGAGACTAGCGGAAATACCACAGATACGCAGTATTTT.

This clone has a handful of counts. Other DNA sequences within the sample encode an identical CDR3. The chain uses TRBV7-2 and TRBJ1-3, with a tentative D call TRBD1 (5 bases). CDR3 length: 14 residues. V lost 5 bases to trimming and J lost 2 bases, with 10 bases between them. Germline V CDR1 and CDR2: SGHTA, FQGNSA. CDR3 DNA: TGTGCCAGCAGCCCGCAGGGAGCTGGAAACACCATATATTTT. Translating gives CASSPQGAGNTIYF.

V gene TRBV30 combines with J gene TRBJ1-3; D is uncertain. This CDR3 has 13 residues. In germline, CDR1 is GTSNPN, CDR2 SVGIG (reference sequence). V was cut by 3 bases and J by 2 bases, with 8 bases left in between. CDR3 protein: CAWSRAPGNTIYF. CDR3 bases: TGTGCCTGGAGCCGGGCTCCTGGAAACACCATATATTTT.

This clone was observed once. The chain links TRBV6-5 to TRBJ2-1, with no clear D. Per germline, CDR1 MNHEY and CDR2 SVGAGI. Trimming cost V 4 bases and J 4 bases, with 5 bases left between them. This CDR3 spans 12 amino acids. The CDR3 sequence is CASSSLYNEQFF. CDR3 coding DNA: TGTGCCAGCAGTTCACTGTACAATGAGCAGTTCTTC.

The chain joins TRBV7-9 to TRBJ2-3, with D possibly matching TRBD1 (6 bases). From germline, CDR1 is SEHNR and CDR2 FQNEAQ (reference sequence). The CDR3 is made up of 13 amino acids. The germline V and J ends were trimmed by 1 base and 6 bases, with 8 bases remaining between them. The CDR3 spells CASSLDGGDTQYF. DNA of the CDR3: TGTGCCAGCAGCTTAGATGGGGGCGATACGCAGTATTTT.

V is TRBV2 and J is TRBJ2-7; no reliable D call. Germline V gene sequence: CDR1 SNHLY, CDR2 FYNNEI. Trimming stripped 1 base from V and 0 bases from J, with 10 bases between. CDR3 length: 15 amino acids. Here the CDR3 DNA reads TGTGCCAGCAGTGAAGTGAGAAGTAACTCCTACGAGCAGTACTTC. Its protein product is CASSEVRSNSYEQYF.

In DNA form, the CDR3 reads TGTGCCAGCAGTAACGGACTAGCGGGCTACAATGAGCAGTTCTTC. Its protein product is CASSNGLAGYNEQFF. The rearrangement joins TRBV2 to TRBJ2-1; TRBD2 matches at 11 bases. Germline CDR1 reads SNHLY; CDR2 reads FYNNEI. The junction had 3 bases not matched to a gene; V was cut back by 5 bases and J by 3 bases. The CDR3 consists of 15 residues.

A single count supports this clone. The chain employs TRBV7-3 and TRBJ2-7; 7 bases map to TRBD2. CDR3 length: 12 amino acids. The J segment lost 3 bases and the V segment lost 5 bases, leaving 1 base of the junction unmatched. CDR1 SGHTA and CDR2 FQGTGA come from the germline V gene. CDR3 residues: CASSPSGYEQYF. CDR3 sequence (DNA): TGTGCCAGCAGCCCTAGCGGCTACGAGCAGTACTTC.

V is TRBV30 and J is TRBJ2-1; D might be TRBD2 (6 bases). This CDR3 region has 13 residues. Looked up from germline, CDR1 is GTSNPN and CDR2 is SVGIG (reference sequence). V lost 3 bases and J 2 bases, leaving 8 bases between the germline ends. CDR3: CAWRAGTYNEQFF. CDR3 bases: TGTGCCTGGAGGGCGGGAACCTACAATGAGCAGTTCTTC.

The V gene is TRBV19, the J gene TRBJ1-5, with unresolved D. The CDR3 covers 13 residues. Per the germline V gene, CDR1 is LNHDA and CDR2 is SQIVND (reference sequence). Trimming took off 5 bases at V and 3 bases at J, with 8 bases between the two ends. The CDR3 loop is CASSWGDNQPQHF. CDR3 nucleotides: TGTGCCAGTAGTTGGGGAGACAATCAGCCCCAGCATTTT.

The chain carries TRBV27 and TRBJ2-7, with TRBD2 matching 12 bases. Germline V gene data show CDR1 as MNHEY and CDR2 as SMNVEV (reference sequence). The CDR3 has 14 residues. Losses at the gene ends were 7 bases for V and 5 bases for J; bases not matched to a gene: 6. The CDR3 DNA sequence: TGTGCCAGCATGCGGTGGACTAGCGGGAACGAGCAGTACTTC. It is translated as CASMRWTSGNEQYF.

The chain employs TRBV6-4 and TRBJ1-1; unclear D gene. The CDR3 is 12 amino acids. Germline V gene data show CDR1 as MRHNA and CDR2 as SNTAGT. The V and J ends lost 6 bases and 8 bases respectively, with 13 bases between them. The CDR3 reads CASRGGGWEAFF. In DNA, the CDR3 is TGTGCCAGCAGGGGTGGTGGATGGGAAGCTTTCTTT.

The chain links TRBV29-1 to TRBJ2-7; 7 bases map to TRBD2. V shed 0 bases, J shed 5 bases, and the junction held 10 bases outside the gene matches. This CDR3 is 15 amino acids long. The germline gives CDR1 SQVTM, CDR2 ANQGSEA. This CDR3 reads CSVEDRGGRTHEQYF. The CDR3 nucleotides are TGCAGCGTTGAAGACCGTGGCGGGAGAACCCACGAGCAGTACTTC.

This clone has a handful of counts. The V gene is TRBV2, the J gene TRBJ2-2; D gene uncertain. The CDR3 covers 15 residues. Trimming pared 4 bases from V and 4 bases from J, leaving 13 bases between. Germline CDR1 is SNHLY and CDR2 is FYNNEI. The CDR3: CASSVGSRATGELFF. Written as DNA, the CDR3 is TGTGCCAGCAGTGTCGGTAGCCGTGCCACCGGGGAGCTGTTTTTT.

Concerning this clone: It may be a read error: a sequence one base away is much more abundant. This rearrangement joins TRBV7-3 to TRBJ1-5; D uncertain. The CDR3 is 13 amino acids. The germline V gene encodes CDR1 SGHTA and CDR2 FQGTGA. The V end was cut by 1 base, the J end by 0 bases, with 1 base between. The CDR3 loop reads CASSLNSNQPQHF. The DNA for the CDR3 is TGTGCCAGCAGCTTAAATAGCAATCAGCCCCAGCATTTT.

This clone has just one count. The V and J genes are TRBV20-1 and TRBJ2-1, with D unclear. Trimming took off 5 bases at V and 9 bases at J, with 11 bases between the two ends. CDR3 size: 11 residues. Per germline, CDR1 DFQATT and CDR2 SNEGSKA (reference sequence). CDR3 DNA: TGCAGTGCTTTAGGAAATCGTGAGCAGTTCTTC. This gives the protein CSALGNREQFF.

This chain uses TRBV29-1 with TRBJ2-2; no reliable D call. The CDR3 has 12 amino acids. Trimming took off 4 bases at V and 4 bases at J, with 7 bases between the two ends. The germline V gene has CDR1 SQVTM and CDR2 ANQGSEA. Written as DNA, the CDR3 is TGCAGCGTTGCCGACGTCACCGGGGAGCTGTTTTTT. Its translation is CSVADVTGELFF.

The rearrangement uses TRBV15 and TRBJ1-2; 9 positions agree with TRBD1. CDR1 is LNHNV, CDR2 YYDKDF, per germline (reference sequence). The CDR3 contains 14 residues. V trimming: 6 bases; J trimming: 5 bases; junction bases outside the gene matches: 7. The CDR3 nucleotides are TGTGCCACCAGTTGGGGACAGGGAGGGTATGGCTACACCTTC. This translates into CATSWGQGGYGYTF. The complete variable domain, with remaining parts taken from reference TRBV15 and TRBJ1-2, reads DAMVIQNPRYQVTQFGKPVTLSCSQTLNHNVMYWYQQKSSQAPKLLFHYYDKDFNNEADTPDNFQSRRPNTSFCFLDIRSPGLGDTAMYLCATSWGQGGYGYTFGSGTRLTVV.

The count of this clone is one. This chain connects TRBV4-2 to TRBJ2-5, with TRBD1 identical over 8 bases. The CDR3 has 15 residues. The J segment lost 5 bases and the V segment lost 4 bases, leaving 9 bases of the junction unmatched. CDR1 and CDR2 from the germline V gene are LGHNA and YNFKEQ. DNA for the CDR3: TGTGCCAGCAGCCCCTCCGGACAGGGTGGGGAGACCCAGTACTTC. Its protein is CASSPSGQGGETQYF.

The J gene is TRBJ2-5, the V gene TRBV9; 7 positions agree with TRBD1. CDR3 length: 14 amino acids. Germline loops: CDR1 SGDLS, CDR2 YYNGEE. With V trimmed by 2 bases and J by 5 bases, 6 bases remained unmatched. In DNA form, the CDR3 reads TGTGCCAGCAGCGTCTCCGGGACAGAGGAGACCCAGTACTTC. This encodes CASSVSGTEETQYF.

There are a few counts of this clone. The CDR3 region has the DNA TGCGCCAGCAGCTTGGGAAGGCTAGTCGCCAACACAGATACGCAGTATTTT. Amino acid sequence: CASSLGRLVANTDTQYF. This rearrangement joins TRBV5-1 to TRBJ2-3, with D unclear. The germline V gene encodes CDR1 SGHRS and CDR2 YFSETQ. V lost 0 bases and J 2 bases, leaving 16 bases between the germline ends. The CDR3 is 17 residues long.

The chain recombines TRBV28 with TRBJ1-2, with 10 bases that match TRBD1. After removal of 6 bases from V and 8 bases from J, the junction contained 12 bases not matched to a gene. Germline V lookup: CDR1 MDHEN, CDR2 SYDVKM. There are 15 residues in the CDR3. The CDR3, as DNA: TGTGCCAGCAGGAAGACAGGGGGCGGGTCTCGGGGCTACACCTTC. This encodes CASRKTGGGSRGYTF.

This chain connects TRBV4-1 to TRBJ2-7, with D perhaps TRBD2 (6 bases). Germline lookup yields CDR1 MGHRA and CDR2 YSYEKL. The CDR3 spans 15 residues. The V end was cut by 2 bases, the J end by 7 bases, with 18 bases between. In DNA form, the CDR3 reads TGCGCCAGCAGCCAATTAGCGGAACTCTCTGGGGAGCAGTACTTC. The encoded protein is CASSQLAELSGEQYF.

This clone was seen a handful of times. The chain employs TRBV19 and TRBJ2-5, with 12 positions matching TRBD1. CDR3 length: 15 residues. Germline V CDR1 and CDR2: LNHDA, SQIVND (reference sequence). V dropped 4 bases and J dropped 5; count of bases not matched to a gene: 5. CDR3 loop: CASSTGQGAFETQYF. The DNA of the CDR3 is TGTGCCAGTAGTACGGGACAGGGGGCTTTTGAGACCCAGTACTTC.